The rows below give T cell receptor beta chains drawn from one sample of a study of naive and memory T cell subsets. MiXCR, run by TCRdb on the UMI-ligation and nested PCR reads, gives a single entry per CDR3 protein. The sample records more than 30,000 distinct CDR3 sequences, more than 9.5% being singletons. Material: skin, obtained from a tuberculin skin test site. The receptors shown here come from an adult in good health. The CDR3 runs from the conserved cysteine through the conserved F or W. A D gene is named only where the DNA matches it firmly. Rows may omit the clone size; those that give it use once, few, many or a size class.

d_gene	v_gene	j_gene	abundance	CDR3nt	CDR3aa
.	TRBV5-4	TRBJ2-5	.	TGTGCCAGCAGTAAACAGGGGGGGGGAGAGACCCAGTACTTC	CASSKQGGGETQYF
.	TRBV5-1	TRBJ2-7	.	TGCGCCAGCAGCTTGGCACCGGACTACGAGCAGTACTTC	CASSLAPDYEQYF
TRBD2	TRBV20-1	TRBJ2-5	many	TGCAGTGCTGGCCGACCCACGATTCAGCCTAGCGGGAGGGCCGGGGAGACCCAGTACTTC	CSAGRPTIQPSGRAGETQYF
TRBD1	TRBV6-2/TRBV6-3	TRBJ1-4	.	TGTGCCAGCAGTACGGGACAGACAACTAATGAAAAACTGTTTTTT	CASSTGQTTNEKLFF
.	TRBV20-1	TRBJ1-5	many	TGCAGTGCTTTAGAAACCCAGGGCGGCAATCAGCCCCAGCATTTT	CSALETQGGNQPQHF
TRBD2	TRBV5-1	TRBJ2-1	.	TGCGCCAGCAGCCAGGGGCGGGAGGGCCCCAATGAGCAGTTCTTC	CASSQGREGPNEQFF
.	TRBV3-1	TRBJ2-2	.	TGTGCCAGCAGCAATTCTGGGACGAGGGGGGAGCTGTTTTTT	CASSNSGTRGELFF
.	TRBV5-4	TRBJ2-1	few	TGTGCCACCTTCCCGGCCAGCTCCTACAATGAGCAGTTCTTC	CATFPASSYNEQFF
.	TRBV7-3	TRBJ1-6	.	TGTGCCAGCAGCCTTCCCGGACGGTCTGGGTCACCCCTCCACTTT	CASSLPGRSGSPLHF
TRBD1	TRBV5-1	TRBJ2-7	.	TGCGCCAGCAGCTTAGACAGGGGACGATACGAGCAGTACTTC	CASSLDRGRYEQYF